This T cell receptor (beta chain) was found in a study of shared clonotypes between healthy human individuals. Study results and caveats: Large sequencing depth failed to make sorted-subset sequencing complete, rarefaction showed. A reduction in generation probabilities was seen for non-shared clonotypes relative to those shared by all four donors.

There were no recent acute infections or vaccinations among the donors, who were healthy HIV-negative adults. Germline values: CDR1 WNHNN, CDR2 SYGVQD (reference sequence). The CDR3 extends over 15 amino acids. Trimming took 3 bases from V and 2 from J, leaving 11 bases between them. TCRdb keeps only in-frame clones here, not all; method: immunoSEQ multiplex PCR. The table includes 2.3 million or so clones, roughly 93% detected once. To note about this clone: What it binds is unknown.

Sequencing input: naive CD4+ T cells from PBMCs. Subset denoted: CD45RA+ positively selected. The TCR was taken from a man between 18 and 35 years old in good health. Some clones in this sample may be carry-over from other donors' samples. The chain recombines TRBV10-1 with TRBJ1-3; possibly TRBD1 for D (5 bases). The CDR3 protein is CASSDGGAAGNTIYF. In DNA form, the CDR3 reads TGCGCCAGCAGTGATGGAGGGGCGGCTGGAAACACCATATATTTT.